The present T cell receptor beta chain was sequenced within a study of blood T cell repertoires in COVID-19. About the research overall: Specimens from acute and convalescent COVID-19 originated in the United States, Italy and Spain. Sources were T cells, B-cell-depleted T cells, or PBMCs; the material itself was cDNA or gDNA.

The V gene end was trimmed by 11 bases and the J gene end by 1 base; junction bases not matched to a gene: 5. The CDR3 has 13 amino acids. Germline CDR1 and CDR2: ENHRY and SYGVKD. Per the original data handling: Estimation of nucleated cell counts relied on the amplification of reference gene primers. Profiled with immunoSEQ multiplex PCR; TCRdb holds only in-frame clones, not every one. The V and J calls and the clone size are those of that table, but D and trimming were determined from the DNA. The sample shows about 58,000 clones, 92% of them seen only once. The receptor's source is a man in his fifties or sixties with active COVID-19. Sequences were obtained from peripheral blood. This chain uses TRBV10-3 with TRBJ1-1; 9 nucleotides agree with TRBD1. The chain's CDR3 is CAVRTGENTEAFF. CDR3 DNA sequence: TGTGCCGTGCGGACAGGGGAGAACACTGAAGCTTTCTTT.